This T cell receptor beta chain was profiled in a study of T cells after yellow fever vaccination. V lost 6 bases, J lost 2 bases, and 10 bases lay in between. The CDR3 extends over 13 amino acids. This clonotype has only a few counts. UMIs were added to TCR cDNA along with a universal primer site when it was made by 5'RACE template switching. TCRdb recomputed calls from the 5' RACE reads with MiXCR, one row per CDR3 protein. The repertoire consists of some 500,000 distinct CDR3 sequences, with approximately 12% occurring once and the leading ten covering about 14%. This receptor was identified in a man aged 25-40 years who received the YFV17D yellow fever vaccine. The chain combines TRBV12-3 or TRBV12-4 with TRBJ1-2; no clear D. The source material was PBMCs, sampled on the day of the yellow fever booster vaccination. The DNA for the CDR3 is TGTGCCAGCAGCTCACTCGGGAACTATGGCTACACCTTC. Protein: CASSSLGNYGYTF.